This T cell receptor beta chain was captured in a study of cytomegalovirus exposure and HLA in healthy donors. The overall study: Roughly 180 million T cells yielded more than 90 million unique TCR beta sequences, as an earlier analysis found. Broader study findings: In a later analysis, V- and J-gene trimming of beta chains associated with a DCLRE1C missense variant, replicated independently. While the bulk of TCR sequences proved rare, some public TCRs turned up in many donors.

The germline V gene encodes CDR1 SGHRS and CDR2 YFSETQ. V was trimmed by 3 bases and J by 2 bases, leaving 9 bases between them. The CDR3 is made up of 13 amino acids. The PCR used 60 Vbeta and 13 Jbeta primers. Using immunoSEQ multiplex PCR, the repertoire was profiled, and TCRdb retains in-frame clones only, with some absent. Among about 170,000 clones listed, roughly 85% were seen once. In regard to this clone: The antigen is undetermined.

Among the donors, all were healthy bone marrow donors. The receptor comes from a boy aged 2 to 9 in good health and CMV-seronegative. The sample was PBMCs. The chain recombines TRBV5-1 with TRBJ2-7; perhaps TRBD1 as D (5 bases). The CDR3 DNA reads as TGCGCCAGCAGCTCAACAGGAGCCTACGAGCAGTACTTC. It translates to CASSSTGAYEQYF.